Below, 25 T cell receptor beta chains from the same sample are listed, as sequenced in a study of PD-1 blockade in classical Hodgkin lymphoma. Sequenced by immunoSEQ multiplex PCR; TCRdb stores in-frame clones only, minus some. The sample lists tens of thousands of clones; roughly 89% were seen once. Patients all relapsed after autologous stem cell transplantation, and there was variation in brentuximab vedotin exposure. Sequences were derived from peripheral blood mononuclear cells (PBMCs), sampled at baseline. The receptors come from a human donor with classical Hodgkin lymphoma.

The chain is built from TRBV30 and TRBJ1-5; unclear D gene. CDR1 GTSNPN and CDR2 SVGIG come from the germline V gene (reference sequence). V was shortened by 0 bases and J by 4 bases, with 13 bases between the two germline ends. The CDR3 runs 15 residues. The CDR3: CAWSVGTASNQPQHF. CDR3 DNA: TGTGCCTGGAGTGTAGGAACAGCGTCTAATCAGCCCCAGCATTTT.

The gene calls are TRBV7-2 and TRBJ1-5, with D possibly TRBD1 on 5 matching bases. The CDR3 covers 16 residues. V was trimmed by 1 base and J by 2 bases, leaving 12 bases between them. The germline V gene has CDR1 SGHTA and CDR2 FQGNSA. The chain's CDR3 is CASSLGGAHRNQPQHF. The CDR3 bases are TGTGCCAGCAGCTTAGGAGGGGCACATCGCAATCAGCCCCAGCATTTT.

As DNA, the CDR3 is TGTGCCAGCAGTGATCGGACTAGCGGGAGTTACGAGCAGTACTTC. Protein: CASSDRTSGSYEQYF. V usage is TRBV6-1 and J usage is TRBJ2-7; TRBD2 aligns across 13 bases. The CDR3 length is 15 residues. Trimming cost V 3 bases and J 4 bases; bases outside gene matches: 3. Looked up from germline, CDR1 is MNHNS and CDR2 is SASEGT.

This rearrangement joins TRBV5-1 to TRBJ2-1; TRBD2 aligns across 16 bases. The CDR3 runs 19 residues. V gave up 3 bases and J gave up 0 bases; unmatched junction bases: 6. Germline V gene sequence: CDR1 SGHRS, CDR2 YFSETQ. The CDR3: CASSSPGLAGGSSYNEQFF. For the CDR3, the DNA is TGCGCCAGCAGCTCTCCGGGACTAGCGGGAGGGAGCTCCTACAATGAGCAGTTCTTC.

The chain has TRBV25-1 and TRBJ2-3; D possibly corresponds to TRBD2 (5 bases). This CDR3 spans 17 amino acids. CDR1 and CDR2 (germline): MGHDK, SYGVNS. V was clipped by 4 bases and J by 6 bases, with 23 bases between them. CDR3 nucleotides: TGTGCCAGCAGTGTTACCACCGGGCTACTAGTTCCTGATACGCAGTATTTT. Its protein product is CASSVTTGLLVPDTQYF.

The rearrangement joins TRBV5-6 to TRBJ1-6; D not resolved. The CDR3 has 12 amino acids. The germline V gene encodes CDR1 SGHDT and CDR2 YYEEEE. Trimming stripped 0 bases from V and 10 bases from J, with 5 bases between. The CDR3 region has the DNA TGTGCCAGCAGCTTGGATAGGTCACCCCTCCACTTT. Its translation: CASSLDRSPLHF.

This chain connects TRBV28 to TRBJ2-7, with 9 positions matching TRBD1. With 5 bases clipped from V and 5 bases from J, the junction kept 7 bases outside the gene matches. This CDR3 contains 14 residues. The germline CDR1 and CDR2 sequences are MDHEN and SYDVKM. The CDR3: CASSPGTGRNEQYF. CDR3 nucleotide sequence: TGTGCCAGCAGTCCAGGGACAGGGAGGAACGAGCAGTACTTC.

This clone has only one observation. CDR3 sequence reads: CSVLEGPSYGYTF. DNA of the CDR3: TGCAGCGTCCTGGAGGGTCCTTCCTATGGCTACACCTTC. This chain connects TRBV29-1 to TRBJ1-2; D is ambiguous. V was clipped by 6 bases and J by 4 bases, with 15 bases between them. Germline CDR1 reads SQVTM; CDR2 reads ANQGSEA. This CDR3 is built from 13 residues. Looking up the rest from reference TRBV29-1 and TRBJ1-2 gives the full variable domain: SAVISQKPSRDICQRGTSLTIQCQVDSQVTMMFWYRQQPGQSLTLIATANQGSEATYESGFVIDKFPISRPNLTFSTLTVSNMSPEDSSIYLCSVLEGPSYGYTFGSGTRLTVV.

The chain combines TRBV6-5 with TRBJ2-4; TRBD2 is a possible D gene (6 bases). With 2 bases removed from V and 4 bases from J, the gap between germline ends came to 15 bases. Germline lookup yields CDR1 MNHEY and CDR2 SVGAGI. This CDR3 contains 16 residues. As DNA, the CDR3 is TGTGCCAGCAGTTACCTACGTGGCGGGGCGAAAAACATTCAGTACTTC. It encodes CASSYLRGGAKNIQYF.

V is TRBV4-2 and J is TRBJ2-1; D is tentatively TRBD1 or TRBD2 (5 bases each). This CDR3 region has 15 residues. With 0 bases removed from V and 5 bases from J, the gap between germline ends came to 11 bases. CDR1 and CDR2 (germline): LGHNA, YNFKEQ. The CDR3 sequence: CASSQDWGSNNEQFF. Written as DNA, the CDR3 is TGTGCCAGCAGCCAAGATTGGGGGAGTAACAATGAGCAGTTCTTC.

The V and J genes are TRBV19 and TRBJ2-7; unclear D gene. Germline assignment: CDR1 LNHDA and CDR2 SQIVND (reference sequence). CDR3 length equals 15 residues. The V gene lost 0 bases and the J gene lost 0 bases, with 9 bases spanning the gap. CDR3 amino acids: CASSIDGYHSYEQYF. DNA of the CDR3: TGTGCCAGTAGTATAGATGGCTATCACTCCTACGAGCAGTACTTC.

The gene calls are TRBV27 and TRBJ2-1; TRBD2 aligns across 9 bases. CDR1 is MNHEY, CDR2 SMNVEV, per germline (reference sequence). CDR3 length equals 14 residues. J was trimmed by 9 bases and V by 2 bases; bases with no gene match: 5. In DNA form, the CDR3 reads TGTGCCAGCAGTTTAGGTAGCGGGAGAGGTGAGCAGTTCTTC. This translates into CASSLGSGRGEQFF.

CDR3 bases: TGTGCCAGCAGCCCCAGGGGAAGCGGGCAAAATGAGCAGTTCTTC. It is translated as CASSPRGSGQNEQFF. The V call is TRBV28, the J call TRBJ2-1, with D perhaps matching TRBD1 or TRBD2 (6 bases each). The ends were cut back, 6 bases at V and 7 bases at J, with 19 bases in the middle. This CDR3 comprises 15 residues. The germline V gene encodes CDR1 MDHEN and CDR2 SYDVKM. Variable domain in full (rest from reference TRBV28 and TRBJ2-1): DVKVTQSSRYLVKRTGEKVFLECVQDMDHENMFWYRQDPGLGLRLIYFSYDVKMKEKGDIPEGYSVSREKKERFSLILESASTNQTSMYLCASSPRGSGQNEQFFGPGTRLTVL.

The chain couples TRBV7-6 to TRBJ2-2, with D maybe TRBD1 (6 bases). The ends were cut back, 4 bases at V and 0 bases at J, with 6 bases in the middle. The CDR3 spans 14 residues. CDR1 is SGHVS, CDR2 FNYEAQ, per germline. Written as DNA, the CDR3 is TGTGCCAGCAGCTGGGACACGAACACCGGGGAGCTGTTTTTT. Amino acid sequence: CASSWDTNTGELFF.

This clone was observed once. This chain joins TRBV18 and TRBJ2-7; tentative D call: TRBD2 (5 bases). The CDR3 is 13 residues long. With 1 base removed from V and 7 bases from J, the gap between germline ends came to 11 bases. Germline V gene sequence: CDR1 KGHSH, CDR2 LQKENI. CDR3: CASSPHPRGEQYF. CDR3 DNA: TGTGCCAGCTCACCACACCCAAGAGGGGAGCAGTACTTC.

The chain uses TRBV5-1 and TRBJ2-2, with TRBD2 identical over 11 bases. From germline, CDR1 is SGHRS and CDR2 YFSETQ. The CDR3 covers 16 residues. The V and J ends lost 3 bases and 4 bases, in that order; junction bases with no gene match: 5. The CDR3, as DNA: TGCGCCAGCAGCTGGACTAGCGGGTTCTCCACCGGGGAGCTGTTTTTT. Translated, it gives CASSWTSGFSTGELFF.

The V gene is TRBV6-5, the J gene TRBJ1-1, with D possibly TRBD1 on 6 matching bases. The germline V gene encodes CDR1 MNHEY and CDR2 SVGAGI. The length of the CDR3 is 14 residues. The ends were cut back, 1 base at V and 7 bases at J, with 13 bases in the middle. CDR3 protein: CASSYFQGPSEAFF. In DNA, the CDR3 is TGTGCCAGCAGTTACTTCCAGGGGCCGAGTGAAGCTTTCTTT.

The chain combines TRBV5-1 with TRBJ1-2; D is undetermined. V lost 0 bases and J 7 bases, leaving 10 bases between the germline ends. Per germline, CDR1 SGHRS and CDR2 YFSETQ. The CDR3 extends over 13 amino acids. The CDR3 region is CASSLVGEGGYTF. The CDR3 DNA reads TGCGCCAGCAGCTTGGTCGGGGAGGGTGGCTACACCTTC.

This clone is a singleton in its sample. The genes are TRBV6-5 and TRBJ2-7; 8 nucleotides agree with TRBD1. The germline V gene encodes CDR1 MNHEY and CDR2 SVGAGI. CDR3 size: 13 residues. Trimming cost V 5 bases and J 6 bases; bases outside gene matches: 6. CDR3 in DNA: TGTGCCAGCAGTCAGGGGGCGCAGTCCGAGCAGTACTTC. Translation gives CASSQGAQSEQYF.

This chain links TRBV6-4 with TRBJ1-2; 7 nucleotides align to TRBD1. In germline, CDR1 is MRHNA, CDR2 SNTAGT. This CDR3 contains 13 residues. V was clipped by 3 bases and J by 4 bases; unmatched bases: 2. In nucleotides, the CDR3 is TGTGCCAGCAGTGAACAGGGGACCTATGGCTACACCTTC. It yields the protein CASSEQGTYGYTF.

The chain uses TRBV4-3 and TRBJ2-6; no clear D gene. Per the germline V gene, CDR1 is LGHNA and CDR2 is YSLEER. This CDR3 spans 17 amino acids. Trimming shortened V by 0 bases and J by 2 bases, and 11 bases separated the two germline ends. As DNA, the CDR3 is TGCGCCAGCAGCCAAGATGAGATCACCCCTGGGGCCAACGTCCTGACTTTC. It is translated as CASSQDEITPGANVLTF.

The rearrangement links TRBV30 to TRBJ2-7; 10 bases map to TRBD2. V dropped 6 bases and J dropped 2; count of bases not matched to a gene: 4. Germline lookup yields CDR1 GTSNPN and CDR2 SVGIG (reference sequence). The CDR3 loop spans 13 amino acids. CDR3 DNA sequence: TGTGCCTGTAACGGACTAGCGGCCTACGAGCAGTACTTC. Protein product: CACNGLAAYEQYF.

The chain carries TRBV6-5 and TRBJ2-7, with 10 bases aligning to TRBD1. V was clipped by 2 bases and J by 3 bases; unmatched bases: 1. The CDR3 is made up of 14 amino acids. CDR1 is MNHEY, CDR2 SVGAGI, per germline. The CDR3 bases are TGTGCCAGCAGTTACGGGACAGGGGTCTACGAGCAGTACTTC. Protein product: CASSYGTGVYEQYF.

The chain recombines TRBV7-2 with TRBJ2-3; 8 bases line up with TRBD1. The J segment lost 0 bases and the V segment lost 6 bases, leaving 5 bases of the junction unmatched. The CDR3 is 15 amino acids. CDR1 and CDR2 from the germline V gene are SGHTA and FQGNSA. CDR3 sequence: CASRWGQASTDTQYF. CDR3 nucleotide sequence: TGTGCCAGCAGATGGGGACAGGCTAGCACAGATACGCAGTATTTT.

V and J are TRBV30 and TRBJ2-3, with 9 bases fitting TRBD2. Unmatched junction bases numbered 4, after V lost 2 bases and J lost 4 bases. Germline V lookup: CDR1 GTSNPN, CDR2 SVGIG (reference sequence). This CDR3 is built from 14 residues. The CDR3 sequence: CAWSSGTSPDTQYF. CDR3 in DNA: TGTGCCTGGAGTTCCGGGACTAGCCCAGATACGCAGTATTTT.